The next 10 T cell receptor beta chains were all read from a single sample in a study of regulatory T cells in long-lasting Graves disease. As to time point: newly diagnosed GD, antithyroid drugs for less than 3 months. Extracted RNA from PBMCs served as the source of the TCR library. In building TCR beta libraries, iRepertoire HTBI primers were used together with Arm-PCR of CDR3 regions. TCRdb ran MiXCR on the multiplex PCR reads and lists one entry per CDR3 protein. The table records approximately 230,000 distinct CDR3 sequences, roughly 18% of them present only once. The sequenced sample was peripheral blood mononuclear cells (PBMCs), obtained at new diagnosis, from a patient treated with antithyroid drugs. The receptors shown here come from a female donor with Graves disease.

This clonotype has only a few counts. With a far larger clone one base away, a read error is the likely cause. This rearrangement joins TRBV11-3 to TRBJ2-5; D is possibly TRBD2 (6 bases). The CDR3 covers 15 residues. Germline CDR1 reads SGHNT; CDR2 reads YENEEA. The V and J ends lost 2 bases and 11 bases respectively, with 21 bases between them. CDR3 nucleotide sequence: TGTGCCAGCAGCTTAATGACGGGAGCCTACAATGAGCAGTACTTC. This translates into CASSLMTGAYNEQYF.

This clonotype was seen at least ten times. The rearrangement uses TRBV2 and TRBJ1-1; possibly TRBD1 for D (5 bases). Trimming took off 1 base at V and 4 bases at J, with 13 bases between the two ends. Germline V gene lookup returns CDR1 SNHLY and CDR2 FYNNEI. The CDR3 loop spans 15 amino acids. The CDR3 DNA is TGTGCCAGCAGTGAAGTTGGGGCGCGAGGCACTGAAGCTTTCTTT. Protein sequence: CASSEVGARGTEAFF. The entire variable domain, with the rest obtained from reference TRBV2 and TRBJ1-1, is as follows: EPEVTQTPSHQVTQMGQEVILRCVPISNHLYFYWYRQILGQKVEFLVSFYNNEISEKSEIFDDQFSVERPDGSNFTLKIRSTKLEDSAMYFCASSEVGARGTEAFFGQGTRLTVV.

The table lists this clonotype with many counts. The chain is built from TRBV19 and TRBJ2-1; 8 positions agree with TRBD2. V trimming: 6 bases; J trimming: 2 bases; junction bases outside the gene matches: 12. This CDR3 contains 17 residues. Germline CDR1 and CDR2: LNHDA and SQIVND (reference sequence). The CDR3 coding sequence is TGTGCCAGTAGCCTGCCTTCGGGACTAGGAACCTACAATGAGCAGTTCTTC. It codes for CASSLPSGLGTYNEQFF.

This clonotype has ten or more counts. The chain has TRBV2 and TRBJ2-1, with 11 nucleotides matching TRBD2. Germline V CDR1 and CDR2: SNHLY, FYNNEI. Trimming at V came to 7 bases and at J to 0 bases, leaving 5 bases not matched to a gene. The CDR3 covers 16 residues. The CDR3 region has the DNA TGTGCCAGCATAACTAGCGGGAGTAACTCCTACAATGAGCAGTTCTTC. Translating gives CASITSGSNSYNEQFF.

At least ten counts were recorded for this clonotype. The rearrangement uses TRBV27 and TRBJ1-5; no clear D gene. In germline, CDR1 is MNHEY, CDR2 SMNVEV (reference sequence). This CDR3 comprises 14 residues. The germline V and J ends were trimmed by 2 bases and 4 bases, with 9 bases remaining between them. The CDR3 DNA follows: TGTGCCAGCAGTTTACTTGGGGTTAATCAGCCCCAGCATTTT. Protein product: CASSLLGVNQPQHF.

This clonotype showed up many times. The chain links TRBV20-1 to TRBJ2-7; the match to TRBD2 covers 8 bases. J gave up 1 base and V 3 bases, and 8 bases lay outside the gene matches. Germline CDR1 and CDR2: DFQATT and SNEGSKA (reference sequence). The CDR3 is 15 residues long. The CDR3 sequence is CSASPTSGSSYEQYF. CDR3 bases: TGCAGTGCTAGTCCGACGAGCGGGAGTTCCTACGAGCAGTACTTC.

This clonotype occurred many times. The chain uses TRBV29-1 and TRBJ2-3; TRBD2 matches 8 bases. J gave up 6 bases and V 4 bases, and 15 bases lay outside the gene matches. This CDR3 comprises 16 residues. The V gene's germline CDR1 is SQVTM and CDR2 ANQGSEA. This chain's CDR3 is CSVGRRMSGGWDTQYF. CDR3 bases: TGCAGCGTTGGGCGGAGGATGAGCGGGGGTTGGGATACGCAGTATTTT.

This clonotype appeared many times. This rearrangement joins TRBV6-5 to TRBJ1-5, with D hard to call. The germline V gene encodes CDR1 MNHEY and CDR2 SVGAGI. The CDR3 is made up of 13 amino acids. Between the trimmed V and J ends, which lost 2 bases and 4 bases, there was a span of 6 bases. CDR3 DNA sequence: TGTGCCAGCAGTTACGAGGGAAATCAGCCCCAGCATTTT. This encodes CASSYEGNQPQHF.

This clonotype was observed at least ten times. The chain is built from TRBV11-3 and TRBJ2-2; D remains unclear. V was pared by 2 bases and J by 7 bases, with 14 bases between. This CDR3 comprises 15 residues. Per the germline V gene, CDR1 is SGHNT and CDR2 is YENEEA. CDR3 bases: TGTGCCAGCAGCTTATTTCAGTGGGAAAGCGGGGAGCTGTTTTTT. Amino acids: CASSLFQWESGELFF.

This rearrangement joins TRBV11-3 to TRBJ1-1; 7 bases are shared with TRBD1. In germline, CDR1 is SGHNT, CDR2 YENEEA. V shed 4 bases and J 8 bases; nucleotides not matched to a gene: 7. CDR3 length: 13 residues. The CDR3 region is CASSSTGLGEAFF. CDR3 bases: TGTGCCAGCAGCTCGACAGGGTTGGGAGAAGCTTTCTTT.